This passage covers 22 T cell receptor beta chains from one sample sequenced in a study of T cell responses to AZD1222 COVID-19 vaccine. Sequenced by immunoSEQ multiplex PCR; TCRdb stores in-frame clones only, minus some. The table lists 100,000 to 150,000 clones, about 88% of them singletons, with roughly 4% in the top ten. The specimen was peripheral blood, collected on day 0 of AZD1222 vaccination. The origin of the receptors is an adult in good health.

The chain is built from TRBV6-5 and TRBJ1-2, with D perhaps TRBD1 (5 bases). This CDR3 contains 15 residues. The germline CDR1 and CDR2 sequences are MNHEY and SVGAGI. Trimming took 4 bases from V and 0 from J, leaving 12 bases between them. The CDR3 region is CASSSDSHSNYGYTF. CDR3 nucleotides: TGTGCCAGCAGTTCCGACAGCCACTCTAACTATGGCTACACCTTC.

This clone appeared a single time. The CDR3 nucleotides are TGTGCCAGCAGCTTAGCGACTAGTCTGGCAGATACGCAGTATTTT. It codes for CASSLATSLADTQYF. The chain employs TRBV7-9 and TRBJ2-3; weak D call: TRBD2 (6 bases). This CDR3 is 15 amino acids long. Germline V CDR1 and CDR2: SEHNR, FQNEAQ (reference sequence). V gave up 0 bases and J gave up 4 bases, with 11 bases separating them.

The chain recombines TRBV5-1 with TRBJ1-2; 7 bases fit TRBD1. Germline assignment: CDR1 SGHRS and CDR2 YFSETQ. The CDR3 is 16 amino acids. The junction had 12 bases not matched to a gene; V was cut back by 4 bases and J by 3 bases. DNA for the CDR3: TGCGCCAGCAGCACCCTGGGATCAGGGGGGGACTATGGCTACACCTTC. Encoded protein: CASSTLGSGGDYGYTF.

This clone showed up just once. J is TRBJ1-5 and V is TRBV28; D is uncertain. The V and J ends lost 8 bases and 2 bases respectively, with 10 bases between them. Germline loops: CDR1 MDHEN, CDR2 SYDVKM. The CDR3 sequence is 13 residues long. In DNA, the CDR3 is TGTGCCAGCCGAGACCCGGGCAATCAGCCCCAGCATTTT. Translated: CASRDPGNQPQHF.

The CDR3 coding sequence is TGTGCCAGCAGCATTGCCTTTCGACGGAGCACAGATACGCAGTATTTT. This codes for CASSIAFRRSTDTQYF. The chain couples TRBV7-9 to TRBJ2-3; D not resolved. The germline V gene has CDR1 SEHNR and CDR2 FQNEAQ (reference sequence). V shed 5 bases and J shed 0 bases, with 15 bases lying between them. CDR3 size: 16 residues.

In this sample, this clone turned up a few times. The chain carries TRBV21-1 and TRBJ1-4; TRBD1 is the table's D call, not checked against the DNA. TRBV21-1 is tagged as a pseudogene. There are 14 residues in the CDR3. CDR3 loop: CASSRTGGNEKLFF. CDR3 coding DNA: TGTGCCAGCAGCAGGACAGGGGGCAATGAAAAACTGTTTTTT.

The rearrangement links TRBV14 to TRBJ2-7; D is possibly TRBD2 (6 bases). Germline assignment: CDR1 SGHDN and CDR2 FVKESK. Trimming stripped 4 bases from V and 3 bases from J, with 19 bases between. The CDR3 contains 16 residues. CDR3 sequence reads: CASSLGGGRGGYEQYF. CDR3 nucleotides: TGTGCCAGCAGCCTTGGTGGCGGGCGGGGTGGCTACGAGCAGTACTTC.

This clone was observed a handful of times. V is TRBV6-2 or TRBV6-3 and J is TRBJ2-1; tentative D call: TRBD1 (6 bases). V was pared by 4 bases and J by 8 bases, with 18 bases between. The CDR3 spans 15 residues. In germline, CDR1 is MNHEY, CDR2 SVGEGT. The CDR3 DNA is TGTGCCAGCAGTTCCACCGGGACACCTCGGGATGAGCAGTTCTTC. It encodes CASSSTGTPRDEQFF.

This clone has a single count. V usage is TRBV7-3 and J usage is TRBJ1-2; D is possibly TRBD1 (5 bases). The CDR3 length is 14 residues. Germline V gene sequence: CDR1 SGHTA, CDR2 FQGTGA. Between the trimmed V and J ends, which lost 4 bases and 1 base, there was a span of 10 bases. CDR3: CASSSTGGNYGYTF. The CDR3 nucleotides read TGTGCCAGCAGCTCTACGGGGGGTAACTATGGCTACACCTTC.

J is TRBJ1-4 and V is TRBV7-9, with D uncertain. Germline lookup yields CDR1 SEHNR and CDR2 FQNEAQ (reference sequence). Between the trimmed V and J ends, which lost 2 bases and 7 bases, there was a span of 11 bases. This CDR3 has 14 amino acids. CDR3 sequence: CASSLLGYGEKLFF. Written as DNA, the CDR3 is TGTGCCAGCAGCTTACTAGGGTACGGTGAAAAACTGTTTTTT.

In nucleotides, the CDR3 is TGTGCCAGTAAAACTTATTGGGGGAGTGGGGCACGGACGAACACTGAAGCTTTCTTT. It codes for CASKTYWGSGARTNTEAFF. The genes are TRBV19 and TRBJ1-1; D possibly corresponds to TRBD1 (5 bases). V dropped 7 bases and J dropped 1 base, with 28 bases sitting between them. The CDR3 has 19 amino acids. The germline V gene encodes CDR1 LNHDA and CDR2 SQIVND (reference sequence).

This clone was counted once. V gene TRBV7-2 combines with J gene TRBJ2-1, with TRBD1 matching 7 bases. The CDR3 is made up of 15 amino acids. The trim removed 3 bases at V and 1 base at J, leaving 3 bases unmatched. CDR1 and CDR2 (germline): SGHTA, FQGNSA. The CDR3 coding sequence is TGTGCCAGCAGCTTGAGGGGGCAATCCTACAATGAGCAGTTCTTC. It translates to CASSLRGQSYNEQFF.

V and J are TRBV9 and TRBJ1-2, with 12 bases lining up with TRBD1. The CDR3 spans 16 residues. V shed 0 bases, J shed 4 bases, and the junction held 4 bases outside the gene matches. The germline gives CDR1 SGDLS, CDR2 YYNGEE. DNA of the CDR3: TGTGCCAGCAGCGTAGGGGACAGGGGGCAGATCTATGGCTACACCTTC. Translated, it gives CASSVGDRGQIYGYTF. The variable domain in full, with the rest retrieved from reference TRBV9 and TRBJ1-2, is DSGVTQTPKHLITATGQRVTLRCSPRSGDLSVYWYQQSLDQGLQFLIQYYNGEERAKGNILERFSAQQFPDLHSELNLSSLELGDSALYFCASSVGDRGQIYGYTFGSGTRLTVV.

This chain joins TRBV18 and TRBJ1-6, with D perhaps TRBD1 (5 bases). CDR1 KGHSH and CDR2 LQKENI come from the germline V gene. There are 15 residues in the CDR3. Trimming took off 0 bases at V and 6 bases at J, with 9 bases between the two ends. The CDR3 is CASSPPPGTNSPLHF. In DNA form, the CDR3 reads TGTGCCAGCTCACCACCCCCCGGGACTAATTCACCCCTCCACTTT.

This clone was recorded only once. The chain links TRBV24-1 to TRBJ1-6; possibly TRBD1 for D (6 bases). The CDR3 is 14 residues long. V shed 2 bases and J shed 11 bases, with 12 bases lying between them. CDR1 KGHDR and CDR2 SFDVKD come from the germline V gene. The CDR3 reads CATSDSGGEAPLHF. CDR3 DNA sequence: TGTGCCACCAGTGATTCGGGGGGCGAGGCACCCCTCCACTTT.

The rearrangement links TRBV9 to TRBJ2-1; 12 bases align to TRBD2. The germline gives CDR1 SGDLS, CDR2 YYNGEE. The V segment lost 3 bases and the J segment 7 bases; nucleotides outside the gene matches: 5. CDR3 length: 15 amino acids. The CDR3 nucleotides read TGTGCCAGCAGCGCCGGGACTAGCGGGTGGAATGAGCAGTTCTTC. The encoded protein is CASSAGTSGWNEQFF.

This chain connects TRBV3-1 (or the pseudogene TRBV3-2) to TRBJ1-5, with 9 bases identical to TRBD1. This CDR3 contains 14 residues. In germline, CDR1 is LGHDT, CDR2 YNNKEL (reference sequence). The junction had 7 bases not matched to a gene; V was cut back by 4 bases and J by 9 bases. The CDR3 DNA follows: TGTGCCAGCAGCCTCGGGACAGGGCGACGGCCCCAGCATTTT. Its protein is CASSLGTGRRPQHF.

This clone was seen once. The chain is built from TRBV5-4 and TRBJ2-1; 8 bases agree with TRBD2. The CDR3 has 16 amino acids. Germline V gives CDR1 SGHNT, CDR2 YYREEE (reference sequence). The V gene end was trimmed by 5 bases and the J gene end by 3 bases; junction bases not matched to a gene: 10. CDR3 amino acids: CASRPGLAEGYNEQFF. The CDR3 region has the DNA TGTGCCAGCAGACCCGGACTAGCTGAGGGCTACAATGAGCAGTTCTTC. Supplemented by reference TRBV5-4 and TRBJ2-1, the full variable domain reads ETGVTQSPTHLIKTRGQQVTLRCSSQSGHNTVSWYQQALGQGPQFIFQYYREEENGRGNFPPRFSGLQFPNYSSELNVNALELDDSALYLCASRPGLAEGYNEQFFGPGTRLTVL.

The CDR3 region has the DNA TGTGCCAGCAGTTTATTCGGGCTAGCGGGAGTCGCAGATACGCAGTATTTT. It is translated as CASSLFGLAGVADTQYF. The V call is TRBV28, the J call TRBJ2-3, with 10 bases matching TRBD2. Germline V lookup: CDR1 MDHEN, CDR2 SYDVKM. V trimming: 1 base; J trimming: 4 bases; junction bases outside the gene matches: 8. CDR3 length: 17 residues. Full variable domain (remainder filled in from reference TRBV28 and TRBJ2-3): DVKVTQSSRYLVKRTGEKVFLECVQDMDHENMFWYRQDPGLGLRLIYFSYDVKMKEKGDIPEGYSVSREKKERFSLILESASTNQTSMYLCASSLFGLAGVADTQYFGPGTRLTVL.

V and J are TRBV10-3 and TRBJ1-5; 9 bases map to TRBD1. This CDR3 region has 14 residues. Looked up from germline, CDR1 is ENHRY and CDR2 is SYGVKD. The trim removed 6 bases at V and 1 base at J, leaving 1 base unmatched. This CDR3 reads CAIRGTGSNQPQHF. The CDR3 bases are TGTGCCATCAGAGGGACAGGGAGCAATCAGCCCCAGCATTTT.

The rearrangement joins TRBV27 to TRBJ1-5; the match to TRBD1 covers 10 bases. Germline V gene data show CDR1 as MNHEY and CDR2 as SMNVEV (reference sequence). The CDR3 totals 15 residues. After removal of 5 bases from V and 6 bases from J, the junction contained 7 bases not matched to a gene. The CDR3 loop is CASSEDRGKGQPQHF. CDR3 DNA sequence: TGTGCCAGCAGTGAGGACAGGGGGAAGGGTCAGCCCCAGCATTTT.

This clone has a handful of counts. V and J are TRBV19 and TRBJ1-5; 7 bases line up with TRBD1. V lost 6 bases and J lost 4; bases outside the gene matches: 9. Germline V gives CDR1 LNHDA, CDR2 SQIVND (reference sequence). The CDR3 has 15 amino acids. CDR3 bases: TGTGCCAGTAGCGCAGGGGGGGGCCTTAATCAGCCCCAGCATTTT. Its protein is CASSAGGGLNQPQHF. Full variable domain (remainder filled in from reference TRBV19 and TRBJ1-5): DGGITQSPKYLFRKEGQNVTLSCEQNLNHDAMYWYRQDPGQGLRLIYYSQIVNDFQKGDIAEGYSVSREKKESFPLTVTSAQKNPTAFYLCASSAGGGLNQPQHFGDGTRLSIL.